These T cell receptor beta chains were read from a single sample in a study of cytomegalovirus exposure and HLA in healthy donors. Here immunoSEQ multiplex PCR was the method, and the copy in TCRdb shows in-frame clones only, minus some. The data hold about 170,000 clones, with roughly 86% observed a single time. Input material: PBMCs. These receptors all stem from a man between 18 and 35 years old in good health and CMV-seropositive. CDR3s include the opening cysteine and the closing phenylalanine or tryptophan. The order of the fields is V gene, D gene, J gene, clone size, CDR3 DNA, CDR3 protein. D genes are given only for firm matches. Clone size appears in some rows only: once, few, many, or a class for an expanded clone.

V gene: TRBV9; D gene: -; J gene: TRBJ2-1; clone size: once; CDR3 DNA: TGTGCCAGCAGCGTAACCGACATTCCGAGGACACTGGAGTCGGAGCAGTTCTTC; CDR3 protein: CASSVTDIPRTLESEQFF
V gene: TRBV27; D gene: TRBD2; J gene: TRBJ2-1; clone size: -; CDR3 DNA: TGTGCCAGCAGCGACCGGACTAGCGGGAGTATCGACAATGAGCAGTTCTTC; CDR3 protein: CASSDRTSGSIDNEQFF
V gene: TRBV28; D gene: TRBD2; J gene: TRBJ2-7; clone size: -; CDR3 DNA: TGTGCCAGCAGTTTAAATTACTGGCGGACTAGCGTCTCCTACGAGCAGTACTTC; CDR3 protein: CASSLNYWRTSVSYEQYF
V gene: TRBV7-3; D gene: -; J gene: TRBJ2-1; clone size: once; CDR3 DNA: TGTGCCAGCAGCCCCACAGGAGTAAATGAGCAGTTCTTC; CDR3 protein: CASSPTGVNEQFF
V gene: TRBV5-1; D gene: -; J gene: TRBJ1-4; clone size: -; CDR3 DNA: TGCGCCAGCAGCTTGTCGTTGAGCAGGTTTGAAAAACTGTTTTTT; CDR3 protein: CASSLSLSRFEKLFF
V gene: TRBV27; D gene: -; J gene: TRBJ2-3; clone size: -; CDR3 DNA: TGTGCCAGTCGACAGGCTAGCACAGATACGCAGTATTTT; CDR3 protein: CASRQASTDTQYF
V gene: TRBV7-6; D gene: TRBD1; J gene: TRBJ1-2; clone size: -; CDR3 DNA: TGTGCCAGCAGTATGACAGGGGGAATGGAGGGCTACACCTTC; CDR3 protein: CASSMTGGMEGYTF
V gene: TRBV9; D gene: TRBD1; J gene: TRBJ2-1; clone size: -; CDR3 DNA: TGTGCCAGCAGCGCCCCACCTCAGGGGGCAGACAATGAGCAGTTCTTC; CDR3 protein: CASSAPPQGADNEQFF
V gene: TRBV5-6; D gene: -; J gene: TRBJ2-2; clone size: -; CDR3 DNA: TGTGCCAGCGGAGGCCGGGGGTATCCCGGGGAGCTGTTTTTT; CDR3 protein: CASGGRGYPGELFF
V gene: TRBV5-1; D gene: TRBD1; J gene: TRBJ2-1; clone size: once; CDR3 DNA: TGCGCCAGCAGCTTTCCGGGACAGACCTACAATGAGCAGTTCTTC; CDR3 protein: CASSFPGQTYNEQFF
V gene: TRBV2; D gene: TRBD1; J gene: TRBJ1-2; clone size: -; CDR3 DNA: TGTGCCAGCAGTGAAGAGGGGGCGAGTTTCCGTGGCTACACCTTC; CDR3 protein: CASSEEGASFRGYTF
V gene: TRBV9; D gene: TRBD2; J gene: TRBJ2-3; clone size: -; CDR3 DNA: TGTGCCAGCAGCAAAAGGACTAGCGGGGACACAGATACGCAGTATTTT; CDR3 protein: CASSKRTSGDTDTQYF
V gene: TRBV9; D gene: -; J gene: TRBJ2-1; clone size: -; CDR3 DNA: TGTGCCAGCAGTGGGACAATAAATCCTCCACTGAATGAGCAGTTCTTC; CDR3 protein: CASSGTINPPLNEQFF
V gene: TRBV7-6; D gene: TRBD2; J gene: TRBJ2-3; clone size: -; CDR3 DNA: TGTGCCAGCAGCTTAATGGCTAGCGGGAGTAGGGATACGCAGTATTTT; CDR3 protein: CASSLMASGSRDTQYF
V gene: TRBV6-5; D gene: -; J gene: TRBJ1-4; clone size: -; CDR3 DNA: TGTGCCAGCAGTTACTCGGCAGGGTTTAATGAAAAACTGTTTTTT; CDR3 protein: CASSYSAGFNEKLFF
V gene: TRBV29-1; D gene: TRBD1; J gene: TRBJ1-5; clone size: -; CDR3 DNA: TGCAGCGTTAAAGTCCCGGGACAGGGGAAACTAGTGAGCAATCAGCCCCAGCATTTT; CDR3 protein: CSVKVPGQGKLVSNQPQHF
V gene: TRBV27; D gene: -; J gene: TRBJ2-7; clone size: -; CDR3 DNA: TGTGCCAGCAGTTTCCAGGGTAATCTCTACGAGCAGTACTTC; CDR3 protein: CASSFQGNLYEQYF
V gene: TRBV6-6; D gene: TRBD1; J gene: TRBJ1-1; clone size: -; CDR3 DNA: TGTGCCAGCACGGATAGGGGGCGGGGGAACACTGAAGCTTTCTTT; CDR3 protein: CASTDRGRGNTEAFF
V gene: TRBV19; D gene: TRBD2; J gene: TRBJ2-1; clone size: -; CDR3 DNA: TGTGCCAGCAAAAGGACTAGCGGGGGGACTCATGAGCAGTTCTTC; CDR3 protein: CASKRTSGGTHEQFF
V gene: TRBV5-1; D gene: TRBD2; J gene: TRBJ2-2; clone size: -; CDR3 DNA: TGCGCCAGCAGCTTGGGACTAGCGGGAGGGACCGGGGAGCTGTTTTTT; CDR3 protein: CASSLGLAGGTGELFF
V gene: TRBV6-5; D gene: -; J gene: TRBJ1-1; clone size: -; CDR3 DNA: TGTGCCAGCAGGCGAGGGTTCTCGAACACTGAAGCTTTCTTT; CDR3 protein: CASRRGFSNTEAFF
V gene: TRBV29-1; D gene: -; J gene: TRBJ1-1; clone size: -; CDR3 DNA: TGCAGCGTTGAAAAGGGTTGGGGGGCTGAAGCTTTCTTT; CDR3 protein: CSVEKGWGAEAFF
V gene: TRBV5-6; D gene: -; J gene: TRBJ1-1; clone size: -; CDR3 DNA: TGTGCCAGCAGCTTGTGGGGGGGTGTGAACACTGAAGCTTTCTTT; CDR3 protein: CASSLWGGVNTEAFF
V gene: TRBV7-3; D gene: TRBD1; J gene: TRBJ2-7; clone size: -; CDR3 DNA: TGTGCCAGCAGCTTAGGGGACAGGATGACCTACGAGCAGTACTTC; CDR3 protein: CASSLGDRMTYEQYF
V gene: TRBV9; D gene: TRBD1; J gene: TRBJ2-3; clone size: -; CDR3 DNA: TGTGCCAGCAGCGCCGGGACAGGGGAAAGGGCTACGCAGTATTTT; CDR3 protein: CASSAGTGERATQYF
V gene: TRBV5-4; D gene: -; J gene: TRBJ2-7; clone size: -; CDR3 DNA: TGTGCCAGCAGCGCGGGACGGTCTTACGAGCAGTACTTC; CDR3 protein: CASSAGRSYEQYF
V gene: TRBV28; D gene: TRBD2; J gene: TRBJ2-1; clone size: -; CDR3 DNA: TGTGCCAGCAGTTCCCCGGGACTAGTGGGGCATGAGCAGTTCTTC; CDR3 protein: CASSSPGLVGHEQFF
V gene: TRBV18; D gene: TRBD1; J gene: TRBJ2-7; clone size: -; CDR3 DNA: TGTGCCAGCTCACCGGGACAGGGGCGGTACGAGCAGTACTTC; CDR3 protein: CASSPGQGRYEQYF
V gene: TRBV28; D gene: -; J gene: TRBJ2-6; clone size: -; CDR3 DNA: TGTGCCAGCAGACCGGTGTACAGGGAGTTAGCTGGGGCCAACGTCCTGACTTTC; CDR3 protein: CASRPVYRELAGANVLTF
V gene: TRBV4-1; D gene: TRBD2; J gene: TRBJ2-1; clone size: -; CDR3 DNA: TGCGCCAGCAGCCAAGTGTTACTAGCGGGGCGATTGAAGTTCTTC; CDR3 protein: CASSQVLLAGRLKFF
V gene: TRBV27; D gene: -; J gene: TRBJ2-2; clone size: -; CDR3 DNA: TGTGCCAGCAGCCGCGCCGGGGAGCTGTTTTTT; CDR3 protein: CASSRAGELFF
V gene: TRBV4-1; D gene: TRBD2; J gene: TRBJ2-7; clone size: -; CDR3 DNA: TGCGCCAGCAGCCACCCGGGGCTGAAAGCGGGACCGGACTCCTACGAGCAGTACTTC; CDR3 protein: CASSHPGLKAGPDSYEQYF
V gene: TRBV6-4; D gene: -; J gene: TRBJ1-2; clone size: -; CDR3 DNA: TGTGCCAGCATTACTCCGAAAGCTAACTATGGCTACACCTTC; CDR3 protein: CASITPKANYGYTF
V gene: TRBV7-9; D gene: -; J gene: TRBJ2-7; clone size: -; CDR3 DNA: TGTGCCAGCAGCTTAGGCGAATCCTACGAGCAGTACTTC; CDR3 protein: CASSLGESYEQYF
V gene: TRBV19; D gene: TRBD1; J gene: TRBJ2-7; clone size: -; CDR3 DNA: TGTGCCAGTGGAGGCAGGGGACAGGGCTTGTACGAGCAGTACTTC; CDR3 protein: CASGGRGQGLYEQYF
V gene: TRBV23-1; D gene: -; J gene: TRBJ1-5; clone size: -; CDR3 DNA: TGCGCCAGCAGTCAACAACAGGGCCGCAATCAGCCCCAGCATTTT; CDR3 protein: CASSQQQGRNQPQHF
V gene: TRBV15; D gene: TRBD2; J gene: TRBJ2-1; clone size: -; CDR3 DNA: TGTGCCACCAGCAGTACTAGCGGGGAAACCTACAATGAGCAGTTCTTC; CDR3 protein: CATSSTSGETYNEQFF
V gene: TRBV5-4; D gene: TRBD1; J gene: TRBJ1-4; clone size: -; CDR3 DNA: TGTGCCAGCAGCCCGGGACAGGTGAATGAAAAACTGTTTTTT; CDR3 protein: CASSPGQVNEKLFF
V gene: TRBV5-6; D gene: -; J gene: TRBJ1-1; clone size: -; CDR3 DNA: TGTGCCAGCAGCTTGGCCGGGAACACTGAAGCTTTCTTT; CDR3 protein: CASSLAGNTEAFF
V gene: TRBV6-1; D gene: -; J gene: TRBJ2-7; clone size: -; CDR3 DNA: TGTGCCAGCAGTCGAAATCCAGGACTTTGGTACGAGCAGTACTTC; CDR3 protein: CASSRNPGLWYEQYF
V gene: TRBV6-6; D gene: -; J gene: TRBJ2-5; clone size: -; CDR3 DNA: TGTGCCAGCAGTGGGGGCAGGACGGAGACCCAGTACTTC; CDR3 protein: CASSGGRTETQYF
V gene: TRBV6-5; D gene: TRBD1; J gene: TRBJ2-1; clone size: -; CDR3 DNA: TGTGCCAGCACCGGGACAGGGGGCAGGGAGCAGTTCTTC; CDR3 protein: CASTGTGGREQFF
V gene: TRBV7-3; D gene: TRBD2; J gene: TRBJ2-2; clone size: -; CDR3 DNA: TGTGCCAGTAGGACTAGCGGGATAACCGGGGAGCTGTTTTTT; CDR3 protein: CASRTSGITGELFF
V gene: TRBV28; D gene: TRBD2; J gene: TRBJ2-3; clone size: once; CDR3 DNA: TGTGCCAGCAGTTCACCTAGCGGGGGAAGCACAGATACGCAGTATTTT; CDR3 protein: CASSSPSGGSTDTQYF
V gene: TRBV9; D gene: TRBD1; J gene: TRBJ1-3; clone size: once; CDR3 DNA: TGTGCCAGCAGCTTTGACGGACAGGGGGGAGGAAACACCATATATTTT; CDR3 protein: CASSFDGQGGGNTIYF
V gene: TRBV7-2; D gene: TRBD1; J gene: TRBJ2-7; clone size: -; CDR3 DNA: TGTGCCAGCAGCTTCGGGCAGGGGGAGTACGAGCAGTACTTC; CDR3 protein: CASSFGQGEYEQYF
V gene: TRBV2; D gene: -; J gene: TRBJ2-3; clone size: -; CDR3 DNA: TGTGCCAGCAGTGCCTCGGACAGTGATACGCAGTATTTT; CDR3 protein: CASSASDSDTQYF
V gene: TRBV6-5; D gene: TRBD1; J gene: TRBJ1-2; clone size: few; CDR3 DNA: TGTGCCAGCAGTCCACAGGGGAGAAGCTATGGCTACACCTTC; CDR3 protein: CASSPQGRSYGYTF
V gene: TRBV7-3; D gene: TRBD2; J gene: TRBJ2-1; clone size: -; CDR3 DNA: TGTGCCAGCAGCTCGCGGGGGGGGTCCTACAATGAGCAGTTCTTC; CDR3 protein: CASSSRGGSYNEQFF
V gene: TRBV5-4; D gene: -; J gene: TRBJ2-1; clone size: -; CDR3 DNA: TGTGCCAGCAGCTTGGTTTTCAGGGGAAGCTCCTACAATGAGCAGTTCTTC; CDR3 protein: CASSLVFRGSSYNEQFF
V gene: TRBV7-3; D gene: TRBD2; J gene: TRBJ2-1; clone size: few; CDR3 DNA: TGTGCCAGCAGCCTGACCGGGACTAGATCCTACAATGAGCAGTTCTTC; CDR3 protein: CASSLTGTRSYNEQFF
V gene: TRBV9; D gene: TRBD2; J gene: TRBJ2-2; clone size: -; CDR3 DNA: TGTGCCAGCAGCGTTCCGGGGGGAACCCTAAACACCGGGGAGCTGTTTTTT; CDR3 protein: CASSVPGGTLNTGELFF